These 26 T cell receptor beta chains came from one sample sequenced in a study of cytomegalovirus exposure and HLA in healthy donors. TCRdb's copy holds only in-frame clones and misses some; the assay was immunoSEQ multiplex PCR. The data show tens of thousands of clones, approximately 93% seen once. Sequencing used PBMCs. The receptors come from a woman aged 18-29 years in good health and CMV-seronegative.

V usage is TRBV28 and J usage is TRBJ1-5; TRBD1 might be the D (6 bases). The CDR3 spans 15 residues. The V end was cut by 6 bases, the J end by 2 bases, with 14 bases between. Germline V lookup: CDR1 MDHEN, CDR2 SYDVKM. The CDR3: CASSPNRDRNQPQHF. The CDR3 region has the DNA TGTGCCAGCAGCCCTAACAGGGATCGCAATCAGCCCCAGCATTTT.

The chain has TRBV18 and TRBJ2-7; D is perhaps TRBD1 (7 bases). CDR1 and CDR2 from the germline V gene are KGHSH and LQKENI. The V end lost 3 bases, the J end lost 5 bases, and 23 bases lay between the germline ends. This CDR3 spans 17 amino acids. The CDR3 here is CASSPTGSGRERNEQYF. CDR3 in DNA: TGTGCCAGCTCACCGACAGGGTCAGGACGGGAGAGGAACGAGCAGTACTTC.

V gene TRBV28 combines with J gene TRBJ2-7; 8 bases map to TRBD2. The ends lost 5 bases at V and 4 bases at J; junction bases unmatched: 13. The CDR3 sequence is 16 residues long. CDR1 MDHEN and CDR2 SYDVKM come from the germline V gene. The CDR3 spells CASSLAGGGRVYEQYF. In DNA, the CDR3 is TGTGCCAGCAGTCTGGCGGGGGGAGGGAGGGTATACGAGCAGTACTTC.

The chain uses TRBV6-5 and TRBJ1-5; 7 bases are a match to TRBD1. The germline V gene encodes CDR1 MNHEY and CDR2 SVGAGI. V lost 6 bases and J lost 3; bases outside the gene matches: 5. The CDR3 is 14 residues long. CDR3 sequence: CASSPGQFNQPQHF. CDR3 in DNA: TGTGCCAGCAGCCCGGGACAGTTCAATCAGCCCCAGCATTTT.

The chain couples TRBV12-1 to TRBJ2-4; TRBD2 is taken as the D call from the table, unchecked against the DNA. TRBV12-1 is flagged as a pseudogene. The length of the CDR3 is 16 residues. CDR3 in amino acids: CASSRAAPIAKNIQYF. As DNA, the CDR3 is TGTGCCAGCAGCCGAGCGGCCCCCATAGCCAAAAACATTCAGTACTTC.

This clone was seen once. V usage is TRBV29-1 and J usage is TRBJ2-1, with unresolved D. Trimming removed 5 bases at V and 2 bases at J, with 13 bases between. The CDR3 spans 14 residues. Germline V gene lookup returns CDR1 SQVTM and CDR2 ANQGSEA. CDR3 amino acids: CSVQSPSPYNEQFF. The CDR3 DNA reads TGCAGCGTTCAGTCGCCGTCCCCCTACAATGAGCAGTTCTTC.

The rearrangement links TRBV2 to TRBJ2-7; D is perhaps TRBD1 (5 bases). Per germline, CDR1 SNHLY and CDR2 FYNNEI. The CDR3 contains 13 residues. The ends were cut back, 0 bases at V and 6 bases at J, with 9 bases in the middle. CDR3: CASSEAQGFEQYF. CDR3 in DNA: TGTGCCAGCAGTGAAGCGCAGGGCTTCGAGCAGTACTTC.

CDR3 amino acids: CASNLDTVNQPQHF. The CDR3, as DNA: TGTGCCAGCAATCTTGACACCGTCAATCAGCCCCAGCATTTT. This rearrangement joins TRBV6-1 to TRBJ1-5, with D unresolved. V lost 7 bases, J lost 3 bases, and 13 bases lay in between. Germline CDR1 and CDR2: MNHNS and SASEGT. The CDR3 contains 14 residues.

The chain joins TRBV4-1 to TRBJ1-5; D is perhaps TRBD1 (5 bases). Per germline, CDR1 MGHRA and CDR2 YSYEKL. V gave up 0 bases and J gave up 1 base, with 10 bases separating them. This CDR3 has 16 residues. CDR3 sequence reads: CASSQDQAGSNQPQHF. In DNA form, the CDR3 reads TGCGCCAGCAGCCAAGATCAGGCAGGGAGCAATCAGCCCCAGCATTTT.

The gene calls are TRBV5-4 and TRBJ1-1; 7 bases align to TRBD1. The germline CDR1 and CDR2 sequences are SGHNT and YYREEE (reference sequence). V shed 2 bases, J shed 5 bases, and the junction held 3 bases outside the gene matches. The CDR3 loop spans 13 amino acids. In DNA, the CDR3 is TGTGCCAGCAGCTTAGGGGGCTGGACTGAAGCTTTCTTT. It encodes CASSLGGWTEAFF.

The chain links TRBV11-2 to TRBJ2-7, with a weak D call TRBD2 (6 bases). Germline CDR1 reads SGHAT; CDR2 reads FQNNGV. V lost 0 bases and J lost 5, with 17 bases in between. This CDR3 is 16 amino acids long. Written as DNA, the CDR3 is TGTGCCAGCAGCTTAGAGCGCCAGTCGGGGGACCACGAGCAGTACTTC. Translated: CASSLERQSGDHEQYF.

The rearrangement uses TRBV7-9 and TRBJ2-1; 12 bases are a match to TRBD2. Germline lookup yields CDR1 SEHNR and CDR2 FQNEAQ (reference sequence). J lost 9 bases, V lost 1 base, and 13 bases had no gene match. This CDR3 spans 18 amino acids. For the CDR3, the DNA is TGTGCCAGCAGCTTAGTACCCTCCCTAGCGGGGGGGCGTGGTGAGCAGTTCTTC. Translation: CASSLVPSLAGGRGEQFF. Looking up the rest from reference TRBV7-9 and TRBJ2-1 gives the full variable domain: DTGVSQNPRHKITKRGQNVTFRCDPISEHNRLYWYRQTLGQGPEFLTYFQNEAQLEKSRLLSDRFSAERPKGSFSTLEIQRTEQGDSAMYLCASSLVPSLAGGRGEQFFGPGTRLTVL.

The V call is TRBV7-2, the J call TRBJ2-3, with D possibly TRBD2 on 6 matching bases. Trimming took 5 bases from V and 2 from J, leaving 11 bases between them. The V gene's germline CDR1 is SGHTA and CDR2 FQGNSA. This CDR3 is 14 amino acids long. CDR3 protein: CASSPGLHTDTQYF. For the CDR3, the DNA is TGTGCCAGCAGCCCGGGACTCCACACAGATACGCAGTATTTT. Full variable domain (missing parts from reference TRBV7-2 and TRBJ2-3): GAGVSQSPSNKVTEKGKDVELRCDPISGHTALYWYRQSLGQGLEFLIYFQGNSAPDKSGLPSDRFSAERTGGSVSTLTIQRTQQEDSAVYLCASSPGLHTDTQYFGPGTRLTVL.

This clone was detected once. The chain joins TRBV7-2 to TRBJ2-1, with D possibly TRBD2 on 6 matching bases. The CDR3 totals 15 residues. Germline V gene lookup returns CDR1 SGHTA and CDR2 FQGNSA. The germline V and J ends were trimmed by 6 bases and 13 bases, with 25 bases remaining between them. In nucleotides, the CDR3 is TGTGCCAGCAGGAGAGGGGAGGAACTCCCGACGCGACAGTTCTTC. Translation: CASRRGEELPTRQFF.

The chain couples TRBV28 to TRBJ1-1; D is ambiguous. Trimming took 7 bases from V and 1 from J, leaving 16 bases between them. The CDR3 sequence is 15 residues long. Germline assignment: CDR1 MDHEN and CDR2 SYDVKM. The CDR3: CASTLERAKNTEAFF. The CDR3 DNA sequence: TGTGCCAGCACCCTGGAGAGGGCTAAGAACACTGAAGCTTTCTTT.

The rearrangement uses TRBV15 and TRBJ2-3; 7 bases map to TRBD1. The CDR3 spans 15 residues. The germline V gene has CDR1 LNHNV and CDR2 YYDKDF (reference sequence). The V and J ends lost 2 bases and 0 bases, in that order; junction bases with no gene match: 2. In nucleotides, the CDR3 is TGTGCCACCAGCAGAAGGGACAGTAGCACAGATACGCAGTATTTT. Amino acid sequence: CATSRRDSSTDTQYF.

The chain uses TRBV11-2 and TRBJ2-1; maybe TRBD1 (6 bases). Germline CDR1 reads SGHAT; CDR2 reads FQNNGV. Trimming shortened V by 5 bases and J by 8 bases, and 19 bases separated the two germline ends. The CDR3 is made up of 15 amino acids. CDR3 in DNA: TGTGCCAGCAGCAAAGGCAGGGGAGTTGGCTATGAGCAGTTCTTC. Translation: CASSKGRGVGYEQFF.

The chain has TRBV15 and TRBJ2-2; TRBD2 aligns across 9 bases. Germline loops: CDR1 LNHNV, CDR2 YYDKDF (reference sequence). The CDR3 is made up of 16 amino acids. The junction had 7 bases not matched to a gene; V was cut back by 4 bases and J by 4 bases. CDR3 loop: CATSKEETSGTGELFF. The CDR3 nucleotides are TGTGCCACCAGCAAAGAGGAGACTAGCGGCACCGGGGAGCTGTTTTTT.

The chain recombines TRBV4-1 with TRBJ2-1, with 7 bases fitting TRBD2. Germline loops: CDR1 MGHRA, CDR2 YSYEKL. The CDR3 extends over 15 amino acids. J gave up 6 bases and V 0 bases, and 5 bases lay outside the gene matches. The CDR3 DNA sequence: TGCGCCAGCAGCCAAGATTTTCGGGGGGTCAATGAGCAGTTCTTC. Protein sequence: CASSQDFRGVNEQFF.

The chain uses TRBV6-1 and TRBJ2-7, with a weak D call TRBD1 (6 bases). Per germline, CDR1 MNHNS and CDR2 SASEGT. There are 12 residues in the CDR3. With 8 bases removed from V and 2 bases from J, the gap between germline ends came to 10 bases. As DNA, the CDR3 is TGTGCCAGCCGGGACAACCCCTACGAGCAGTACTTC. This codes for CASRDNPYEQYF.

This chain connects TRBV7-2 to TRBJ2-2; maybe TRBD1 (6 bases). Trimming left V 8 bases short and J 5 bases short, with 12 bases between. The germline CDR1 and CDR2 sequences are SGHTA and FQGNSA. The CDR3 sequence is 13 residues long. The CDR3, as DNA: TGTGCCAGCGCCGCAGGGGCGACCGGGGAGCTGTTTTTT. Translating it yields CASAAGATGELFF.

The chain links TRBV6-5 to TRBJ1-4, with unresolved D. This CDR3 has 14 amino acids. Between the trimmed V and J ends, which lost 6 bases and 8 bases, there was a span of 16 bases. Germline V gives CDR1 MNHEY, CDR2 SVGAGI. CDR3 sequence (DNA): TGTGCCAGCAGCCCCCTTCTGGCCGCCGAAAAACTGTTTTTT. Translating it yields CASSPLLAAEKLFF.

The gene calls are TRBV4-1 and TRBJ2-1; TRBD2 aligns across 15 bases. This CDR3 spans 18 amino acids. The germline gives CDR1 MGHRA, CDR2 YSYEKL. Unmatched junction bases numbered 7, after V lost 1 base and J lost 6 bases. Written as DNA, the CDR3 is TGCGCCAGCAGCCAAGGCGGACTAGCGGGGGGGAAGTCCAATGAGCAGTTCTTC. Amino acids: CASSQGGLAGGKSNEQFF.

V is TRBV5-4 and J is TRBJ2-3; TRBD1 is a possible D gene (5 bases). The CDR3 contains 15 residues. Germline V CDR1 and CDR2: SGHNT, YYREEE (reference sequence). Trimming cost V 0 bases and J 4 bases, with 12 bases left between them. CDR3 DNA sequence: TGTGCCAGCAGCTTGGAGGGTTCCAGGGCAGATACGCAGTATTTT. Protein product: CASSLEGSRADTQYF.

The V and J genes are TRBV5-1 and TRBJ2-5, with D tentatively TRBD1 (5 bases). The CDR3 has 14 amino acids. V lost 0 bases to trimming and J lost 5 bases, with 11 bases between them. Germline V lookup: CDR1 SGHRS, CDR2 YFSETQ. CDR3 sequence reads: CASSLGTSPETQYF. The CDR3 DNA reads TGCGCCAGCAGCTTGGGGACATCCCCGGAGACCCAGTACTTC. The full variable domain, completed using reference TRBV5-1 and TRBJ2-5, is KAGVTQTPRYLIKTRGQQVTLSCSPISGHRSVSWYQQTPGQGLQFLFEYFSETQRNKGNFPGRFSGRQFSNSRSEMNVSTLELGDSALYLCASSLGTSPETQYFGPGTRLLVL.

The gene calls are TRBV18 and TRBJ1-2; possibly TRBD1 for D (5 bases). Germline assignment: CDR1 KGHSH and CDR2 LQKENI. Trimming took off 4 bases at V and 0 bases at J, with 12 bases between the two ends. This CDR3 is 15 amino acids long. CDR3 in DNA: TGTGCCAGCTCACTAGACAAGACAGCTAACTATGGCTACACCTTC. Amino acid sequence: CASSLDKTANYGYTF.